This T cell receptor (beta chain) was sequenced during a study of control samples from healthy donors and cancer patients. The CDR3 loop spans 13 amino acids. Germline CDR1 and CDR2: MDHEN and SYDVKM. Between the trimmed V and J ends, which lost 8 bases and 0 bases, there was a span of 10 bases. Profiled with immunoSEQ multiplex PCR; TCRdb holds only in-frame clones, not every one. The sample totals roughly 200,000 clones. The receptor was derived from a woman aged 25 to 45 in good health. This chain connects TRBV28 to TRBJ1-1; no reliable D call. Sequenced: blood. Written as DNA, the CDR3 is TGTGCCAGCCCGACTGTCATGAACACTGAAGCTTTCTTT. It is translated as CASPTVMNTEAFF.